Listed here is a single T cell receptor (beta chain). Its target is unknown. The sample comes from a study of cytomegalovirus exposure and HLA in healthy donors. Amplification used 60 Vbeta primers and 13 Jbeta primers. Generated by immunoSEQ multiplex PCR, the TCRdb table keeps only in-frame clones and is missing some. The data contain roughly 110,000 clones, about 81% of them singletons. Notes on the study in general: On later analysis, the bulk of CMV-associated TCR beta chains appeared to be HLA-restricted.

With 5 bases removed from V and 4 bases from J, the gap between germline ends came to 9 bases. The V gene's germline CDR1 is SGHTA and CDR2 FQGTGA. The CDR3 contains 13 residues. The V call is TRBV7-3, the J call TRBJ2-1, with D unresolved. The TCR sequence derives from a man younger than 45 in good health and CMV-seropositive. Material for sequencing was PBMCs. CDR3: CASSEVRYNEQFF. Here the CDR3 DNA reads TGTGCCAGCAGCGAAGTCAGGTACAATGAGCAGTTCTTC. Full variable domain (rest looked up from reference TRBV7-3 and TRBJ2-1): GAGVSQTPSNKVTEKGKYVELRCDPISGHTALYWYRQSLGQGPEFLIYFQGTGAADDSGLPNDRFFAVRPEGSVSTLKIQRTERGDSAVYLCASSEVRYNEQFFGPGTRLTVL.